The table lists the clone carrying this T cell receptor (beta chain) with many counts. Amplification yielded TCR beta CDR3 regions, with RNA transcripts as the source. Researchers ran a first-round RT-PCR on the TCR CDR3 using the HTBI primer set. One entry per CDR3 protein, called by TCRdb with MiXCR from the multiplex PCR reads. The sample has more than 300,000 distinct CDR3 sequences; 15% to 20% are singletons. Looked up from germline, CDR1 is MDHEN and CDR2 is SYDVKM. V dropped 1 base and J dropped 1 base, with 16 bases sitting between them. The CDR3 is 17 residues long. The data belong to a study of T cells in Graves' hyperthyroidism and ophthalmopathy.

The receptor comes from a man younger than 35 with Graves' ophthalmopathy. Sequenced: blood. J is TRBJ1-1 and V is TRBV28; D is unclear. Here the CDR3 DNA reads TGTGCCAGCAGTTTATTCGTGGTGGGCAGAGCGAACACTGAAGCTTTCTTT. Its protein is CASSLFVVGRANTEAFF.